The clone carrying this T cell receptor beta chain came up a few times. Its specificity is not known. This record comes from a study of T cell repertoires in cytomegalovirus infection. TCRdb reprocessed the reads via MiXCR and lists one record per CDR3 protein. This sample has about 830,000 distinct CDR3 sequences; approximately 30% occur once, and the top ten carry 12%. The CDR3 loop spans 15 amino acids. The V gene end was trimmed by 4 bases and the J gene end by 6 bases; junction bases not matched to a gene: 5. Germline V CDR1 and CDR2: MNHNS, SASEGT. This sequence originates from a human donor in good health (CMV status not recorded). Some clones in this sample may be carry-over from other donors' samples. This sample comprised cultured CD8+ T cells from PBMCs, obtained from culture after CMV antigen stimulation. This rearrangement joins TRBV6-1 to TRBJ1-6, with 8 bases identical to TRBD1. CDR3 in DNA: TGTGCCAGCAGTGCGACAGGGGCGTTTAATTCACCCCTCCACTTT. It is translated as CASSATGAFNSPLHF.